A selection of T cell receptor beta chains follows, all from one sample in a study of blood T cell repertoires in COVID-19. TCRdb keeps only in-frame clones here, not all; method: immunoSEQ multiplex PCR. The sample holds more than 100,000 clones, 87% seen once. Sample: peripheral blood. These receptors all stem from a woman in her 70s with acute or convalescent COVID-19. The CDR3 runs from the conserved cysteine through the conserved F or W. Fields, in order: clone size, V gene, D gene, J gene, CDR3 protein, CDR3 DNA. A D gene is named only where the DNA matches it firmly. Clone size is given for some rows only: seen once, a few or many times, or a class if the clone is expanded.

clone_size: -; v_call: TRBV18; d_call: -; j_call: TRBJ1-1; cdr3_aa: CASSPGHSTEAFF; cdr3_nt: TGTGCCAGCTCACCAGGTCACAGCACTGAAGCTTTCTTT
clone_size: once; v_call: TRBV6-5; d_call: TRBD2; j_call: TRBJ2-5; cdr3_aa: CASRGRAPTTQYF; cdr3_nt: TGTGCCAGCAGGGGGAGGGCCCCAACGACCCAGTACTTC
clone_size: few; v_call: TRBV6-1; d_call: TRBD1; j_call: TRBJ1-4; cdr3_aa: CASSEVRGTGDEKLFF; cdr3_nt: TGTGCCAGCAGTGAAGTCAGGGGGACCGGCGATGAAAAACTGTTTTTT
clone_size: -; v_call: TRBV18; d_call: TRBD1; j_call: TRBJ1-6; cdr3_aa: CASSGEGQQTSPLHF; cdr3_nt: TGTGCCAGCTCAGGTGAGGGACAGCAAACTTCACCCCTCCACTTT
clone_size: -; v_call: TRBV3-1/TRBV3-2; d_call: -; j_call: TRBJ2-1; cdr3_aa: CASSQEGGDNEQFF; cdr3_nt: TGTGCCAGCAGCCAAGAAGGGGGGGACAATGAGCAGTTCTTC
clone_size: -; v_call: TRBV3-1/TRBV3-2; d_call: -; j_call: TRBJ1-5; cdr3_aa: CASSQDKRNQPQHF; cdr3_nt: TGTGCCAGCAGCCAAGATAAGAGAAATCAGCCCCAGCATTTT
clone_size: -; v_call: TRBV9; d_call: TRBD1; j_call: TRBJ2-2; cdr3_aa: CASSPYSGGQGVSGELFF; cdr3_nt: TGTGCCAGCAGCCCGTACTCGGGAGGACAGGGGGTTTCCGGGGAGCTGTTTTTT
clone_size: -; v_call: TRBV6-5; d_call: TRBD1; j_call: TRBJ1-6; cdr3_aa: CASSYSTGVQNSPLHF; cdr3_nt: TGTGCCAGCAGTTACAGTACAGGGGTCCAGAATTCACCCCTCCACTTT
clone_size: once; v_call: TRBV28; d_call: -; j_call: TRBJ1-5; cdr3_aa: CASTPLERAGNQPQHF; cdr3_nt: TGTGCCAGCACCCCATTAGAGCGGGCAGGCAATCAGCCCCAGCATTTT
clone_size: -; v_call: TRBV18; d_call: -; j_call: TRBJ1-1; cdr3_aa: CASSPPSRRENTEAFF; cdr3_nt: TGTGCCAGCTCACCACCGTCTAGACGGGAAAACACTGAAGCTTTCTTT
clone_size: -; v_call: TRBV18; d_call: -; j_call: TRBJ2-5; cdr3_aa: CASSPYTGGAETQYF; cdr3_nt: TGTGCCAGCTCACCATACACAGGTGGAGCGGAGACCCAGTACTTC
clone_size: -; v_call: TRBV3-1/TRBV3-2; d_call: -; j_call: TRBJ2-5; cdr3_aa: CASSQDRAGAQETRYF; cdr3_nt: TGTGCCAGCAGCCAAGATAGGGCAGGGGCCCAAGAGACCCGGTACTTC
clone_size: -; v_call: TRBV5-1; d_call: TRBD1; j_call: TRBJ1-4; cdr3_aa: CASSPSSTGLSGEKLFF; cdr3_nt: TGCGCCAGCAGCCCTTCTTCGACAGGGCTTTCGGGGGAAAAACTGTTTTTT
clone_size: -; v_call: TRBV5-1; d_call: -; j_call: TRBJ1-2; cdr3_aa: CASSPEQGSYGYTF; cdr3_nt: TGCGCCAGCAGCCCGGAACAGGGCAGCTATGGCTACACCTTC
clone_size: -; v_call: TRBV9; d_call: -; j_call: TRBJ2-1; cdr3_aa: CASSVMVLANEQFF; cdr3_nt: TGTGCCAGCAGCGTAATGGTCCTAGCGAATGAGCAGTTCTTC
clone_size: -; v_call: TRBV6-5; d_call: TRBD1; j_call: TRBJ2-1; cdr3_aa: CASRLGQTGQGEQFF; cdr3_nt: TGTGCCAGCAGGTTGGGACAGACAGGACAGGGTGAGCAGTTCTTC
clone_size: -; v_call: TRBV3-1/TRBV3-2; d_call: TRBD1; j_call: TRBJ1-2; cdr3_aa: CASRGTGAYGYTF; cdr3_nt: TGTGCCAGCAGGGGGACAGGGGCATATGGCTACACCTTC
clone_size: -; v_call: TRBV19; d_call: TRBD1; j_call: TRBJ1-6; cdr3_aa: CASSIQGAQNSPLHF; cdr3_nt: TGTGCCAGTAGTATTCAGGGGGCGCAGAATTCACCCCTCCACTTT
clone_size: once; v_call: TRBV18; d_call: TRBD1; j_call: TRBJ1-5; cdr3_aa: CASSPRTGDNQPQHF; cdr3_nt: TGTGCCAGCTCACCACGGACAGGGGACAATCAGCCCCAGCATTTT
clone_size: -; v_call: TRBV5-6; d_call: -; j_call: TRBJ1-6; cdr3_aa: CASSLVETEEYNSPLHF; cdr3_nt: TGTGCCAGCAGCTTGGTGGAGACAGAGGAATATAATTCACCCCTCCACTTT
clone_size: -; v_call: TRBV3-1/TRBV3-2; d_call: -; j_call: TRBJ1-2; cdr3_aa: CASSTTASGYTF; cdr3_nt: TGTGCCAGCAGCACAACCGCCAGTGGCTACACCTTC
clone_size: -; v_call: TRBV6-4; d_call: -; j_call: TRBJ1-6; cdr3_aa: CASRTGRGNSPLHF; cdr3_nt: TGTGCCAGCAGGACGGGGAGGGGTAATTCACCCCTCCACTTT
clone_size: -; v_call: TRBV2; d_call: TRBD2; j_call: TRBJ2-2; cdr3_aa: CASSSGTSGSGELFF; cdr3_nt: TGTGCCAGCAGTTCCGGGACTAGCGGGTCCGGGGAGCTGTTTTTT
clone_size: -; v_call: TRBV5-5; d_call: -; j_call: TRBJ2-3; cdr3_aa: CASSLGQHTDTQYF; cdr3_nt: TGTGCCAGCAGCTTGGGACAACACACAGATACGCAGTATTTT
clone_size: -; v_call: TRBV7-9; d_call: TRBD1; j_call: TRBJ1-1; cdr3_aa: CASSLVVGQGLNTEAFF; cdr3_nt: TGTGCCAGCAGCTTAGTGGTGGGACAGGGATTGAACACTGAAGCTTTCTTT
clone_size: once; v_call: TRBV28; d_call: TRBD2; j_call: TRBJ2-1; cdr3_aa: CAIVAGGPYNEQFF; cdr3_nt: TGTGCCATTGTGGCGGGGGGGCCCTACAATGAGCAGTTCTTC
clone_size: -; v_call: TRBV4-1; d_call: -; j_call: TRBJ2-2; cdr3_aa: CASSQPRLSTGELFF; cdr3_nt: TGCGCCAGCAGCCAACCGAGACTTAGCACCGGGGAGCTGTTTTTT
clone_size: -; v_call: TRBV9; d_call: TRBD1; j_call: TRBJ1-5; cdr3_aa: CASSAGQGGNQPQHF; cdr3_nt: TGTGCCAGCAGCGCGGGACAGGGCGGCAATCAGCCCCAGCATTTT
clone_size: -; v_call: TRBV28; d_call: TRBD2; j_call: TRBJ2-5; cdr3_aa: CASSPQLAGGRETQYF; cdr3_nt: TGTGCCAGCAGCCCCCAACTAGCGGGGGGGCGAGAGACCCAGTACTTC
clone_size: -; v_call: TRBV18; d_call: TRBD1; j_call: TRBJ1-2; cdr3_aa: CASSKGQGAVGYTF; cdr3_nt: TGTGCCAGCTCAAAAGGACAGGGGGCGGTTGGCTACACCTTC
clone_size: -; v_call: TRBV10-3; d_call: -; j_call: TRBJ1-4; cdr3_aa: CAISEKGDWLFF; cdr3_nt: TGTGCCATCAGTGAGAAAGGGGACTGGCTGTTTTTT
clone_size: -; v_call: TRBV19; d_call: TRBD2; j_call: TRBJ2-2; cdr3_aa: CASSASVFGTSHTGELFF; cdr3_nt: TGTGCCAGTAGTGCCTCTGTTTTCGGGACTAGTCACACCGGGGAGCTGTTTTTT
clone_size: once; v_call: TRBV5-1; d_call: TRBD1; j_call: TRBJ1-5; cdr3_aa: CASSLQGGNQPQHF; cdr3_nt: TGCGCCAGCAGCTTACAGGGGGGCAATCAGCCCCAGCATTTT
clone_size: -; v_call: TRBV7-9; d_call: -; j_call: TRBJ1-1; cdr3_aa: CASSLIALNTEAFF; cdr3_nt: TGTGCCAGCAGCTTAATAGCGTTGAACACTGAAGCTTTCTTT
clone_size: -; v_call: TRBV30; d_call: -; j_call: TRBJ1-5; cdr3_aa: CAWSVRENQPQHF; cdr3_nt: TGTGCCTGGAGTGTCCGGGAGAATCAGCCCCAGCATTTT
clone_size: -; v_call: TRBV5-1; d_call: -; j_call: TRBJ2-7; cdr3_aa: CATSLGGAGGVDEQYF; cdr3_nt: TGCGCCACCTCCCTCGGGGGAGCAGGGGGTGTCGACGAGCAGTACTTC
clone_size: -; v_call: TRBV7-2; d_call: TRBD1; j_call: TRBJ1-2; cdr3_aa: CASSSSGARGRGYTF; cdr3_nt: TGTGCCAGCAGCTCATCTGGGGCCAGGGGGCGCGGCTACACCTTC
clone_size: -; v_call: TRBV6-5; d_call: -; j_call: TRBJ1-2; cdr3_aa: CASSRSPPEGRGYTF; cdr3_nt: TGTGCCAGCAGCCGCTCCCCACCGGAGGGGAGGGGCTACACCTTC
clone_size: -; v_call: TRBV10-3; d_call: TRBD1; j_call: TRBJ1-1; cdr3_aa: CAIRGAGGSNTEAFF; cdr3_nt: TGTGCCATCAGGGGGGCAGGGGGCAGCAACACTGAAGCTTTCTTT
clone_size: -; v_call: TRBV5-4; d_call: -; j_call: TRBJ2-2; cdr3_aa: CASSPLAGELFF; cdr3_nt: TGTGCCAGCAGCCCACTGGCCGGGGAGCTGTTTTTT
clone_size: -; v_call: TRBV6-1; d_call: -; j_call: TRBJ2-7; cdr3_aa: CASSEVGRVYEQYF; cdr3_nt: TGTGCCAGCAGTGAAGTTGGCAGGGTATACGAGCAGTACTTC
clone_size: -; v_call: TRBV29-1; d_call: TRBD1; j_call: TRBJ1-5; cdr3_aa: CSVGTGVGPQHF; cdr3_nt: TGCAGCGTTGGGACAGGGGTGGGGCCCCAGCATTTT
clone_size: once; v_call: TRBV24-1; d_call: TRBD1; j_call: TRBJ2-1; cdr3_aa: CATSDPDRGYVDEQFF; cdr3_nt: TGTGCCACCAGTGACCCCGACAGGGGCTACGTAGATGAGCAGTTCTTC
clone_size: -; v_call: TRBV12-2; d_call: -; j_call: TRBJ2-3; cdr3_aa: CASRPEEAEGLATQYF; cdr3_nt: TGTGCAAGTCGCCCCGAGGAAGCGGAGGGGCTCGCTACGCAGTATTTT
clone_size: once; v_call: TRBV27; d_call: -; j_call: TRBJ1-6; cdr3_aa: CASSLGGSGSPLHF; cdr3_nt: TGTGCCAGCAGTTTAGGGGGTAGCGGTTCACCCCTCCACTTT
clone_size: few; v_call: TRBV6-5; d_call: TRBD2; j_call: TRBJ2-1; cdr3_aa: CASRDSGGPYNEQFF; cdr3_nt: TGTGCCAGCAGGGATAGCGGGGGGCCTTACAATGAGCAGTTCTTC
clone_size: -; v_call: TRBV28; d_call: TRBD1; j_call: TRBJ2-3; cdr3_aa: CASGDRTGLDTQYF; cdr3_nt: TGTGCCAGCGGCGATCGGACAGGGCTTGATACGCAGTATTTT
clone_size: once; v_call: TRBV5-6; d_call: TRBD2; j_call: TRBJ2-3; cdr3_aa: CASSRAGVTSTDTQYF; cdr3_nt: TGTGCCAGCAGCCGTGCGGGAGTTACAAGCACAGATACGCAGTATTTT
clone_size: -; v_call: TRBV29-1; d_call: -; j_call: TRBJ1-4; cdr3_aa: CSVDSGGGEKLFF; cdr3_nt: TGCAGCGTTGATTCCGGGGGAGGTGAAAAACTGTTTTTT
clone_size: -; v_call: TRBV9; d_call: -; j_call: TRBJ1-2; cdr3_aa: CASSVAPGNGYTF; cdr3_nt: TGTGCCAGCAGCGTAGCCCCAGGGAATGGCTACACCTTC
clone_size: -; v_call: TRBV6-5; d_call: -; j_call: TRBJ1-1; cdr3_aa: CASSLSRDTGEAFF; cdr3_nt: TGTGCCAGCAGTCTTAGCCGGGACACGGGTGAAGCTTTCTTT
clone_size: -; v_call: TRBV5-6; d_call: -; j_call: TRBJ1-4; cdr3_aa: CASSYFRGSREKLFF; cdr3_nt: TGTGCCAGCAGCTACTTCAGGGGCTCGCGCGAAAAACTGTTTTTT
clone_size: -; v_call: TRBV2; d_call: -; j_call: TRBJ2-7; cdr3_aa: CASPRGRGNFHEQYF; cdr3_nt: TGTGCCAGCCCCCGGGGTCGGGGGAATTTCCACGAGCAGTACTTC